These 20 T cell receptor beta chains came from one sample sequenced in a study of blood T cell repertoires in COVID-19. The method was immunoSEQ multiplex PCR; TCRdb's version includes in-frame clones alone and lacks a portion of them. The table includes about 320,000 clones, about 90% detected once. Sequencing was carried out using PBMCs or T cells enriched from blood (not recorded which). Source of these receptors: a woman aged 25 to 39 who had recovered from COVID-19.

This chain joins TRBV15 and TRBJ1-6, with a tentative D call TRBD1 (5 bases). The CDR3 sequence is 19 residues long. Trimming cost V 0 bases and J 5 bases, with 20 bases left between them. Germline-derived CDR1 and CDR2 are LNHNV and YYDKDF (reference sequence). This CDR3 is CATSRESWRSTADNSPLHF. The CDR3 DNA reads as TGTGCCACCAGCAGAGAATCGTGGCGGTCGACAGCCGATAATTCACCCCTCCACTTT.

The rearrangement links TRBV19 to TRBJ1-1; D gene uncertain. The CDR3 extends over 15 amino acids. V lost 6 bases and J 2 bases, leaving 16 bases between the germline ends. Germline CDR1 is LNHDA and CDR2 is SQIVND (reference sequence). CDR3 residues: CASRNPQISNTEAFF. CDR3 nucleotides: TGTGCCAGTAGAAACCCACAGATTTCTAACACTGAAGCTTTCTTT.

The rearrangement joins TRBV10-1 to TRBJ1-1, with D tentatively TRBD1 (5 bases). The CDR3 totals 21 residues. V lost 11 bases and J 2 bases, leaving 39 bases between the germline ends. Germline CDR1 and CDR2: WNHNN and SYGVQD (reference sequence). The CDR3 DNA reads as TGCGCCCGCTGTGTTGGGGCAAAAATTGGCCCCCCCACGACAGCAAACACTGAAGCTTTCTTT. The encoded protein is CARCVGAKIGPPTTANTEAFF.

The chain uses TRBV4-3 and TRBJ2-3, with a weak D call TRBD2 (6 bases). Germline lookup yields CDR1 LGHNA and CDR2 YSLEER. The CDR3 loop spans 17 amino acids. Trimming removed 0 bases at V and 2 bases at J, with 15 bases between. The CDR3 region has the DNA TGCGCCAGCAGCCAAGATCGAATGGGAGGAAACACAGATACGCAGTATTTT. Translation gives CASSQDRMGGNTDTQYF.

The V gene is TRBV27, the J gene TRBJ2-1; TRBD2 agrees at 13 bases. The CDR3 covers 16 residues. J was trimmed by 7 bases and V by 2 bases; bases with no gene match: 5. Germline loops: CDR1 MNHEY, CDR2 SMNVEV (reference sequence). CDR3 protein: CASSLELAGGRNEQFF. In DNA, the CDR3 is TGTGCCAGCAGTTTAGAACTAGCGGGGGGGCGGAATGAGCAGTTCTTC.

The V call is TRBV30, the J call TRBJ1-5; D remains ambiguous. The CDR3 spans 13 residues. The germline CDR1 and CDR2 sequences are GTSNPN and SVGIG (reference sequence). Trimming shortened V by 3 bases and J by 5 bases, and 11 bases separated the two germline ends. CDR3 coding DNA: TGTGCCTGGAGCATATCGGGGTATCAGCCCCAGCATTTT. Its protein product is CAWSISGYQPQHF.

V gene TRBV4-1 combines with J gene TRBJ2-7; TRBD2 matches 11 bases. V was clipped by 1 base and J by 2 bases; unmatched bases: 4. In germline, CDR1 is MGHRA, CDR2 YSYEKL. There are 16 residues in the CDR3. The CDR3 region is CASSQAGTSGTYEQYF. The CDR3 nucleotides read TGCGCCAGCAGCCAAGCCGGGACTAGCGGAACCTACGAGCAGTACTTC.

This clone was counted once. V gene TRBV18 combines with J gene TRBJ2-7, with a tentative D call TRBD2 (5 bases). CDR3 length equals 14 residues. CDR1 and CDR2 (germline): KGHSH, LQKENI. V lost 4 bases and J lost 2, with 12 bases in between. In nucleotides, the CDR3 is TGTGCCAGCTCACGGGAGACTCTTACCTACGAGCAGTACTTC. Encoded protein: CASSRETLTYEQYF.

The gene calls are TRBV5-6 and TRBJ1-5, with a possible D match to TRBD1 (5 bases). This CDR3 is built from 15 residues. Germline loops: CDR1 SGHDT, CDR2 YYEEEE. V was pared by 0 bases and J by 4 bases, with 11 bases between. Written as DNA, the CDR3 is TGTGCCAGCAGCTTGGGGGCGCCAGGGAATCAGCCCCAGCATTTT. Translating gives CASSLGAPGNQPQHF.

CDR3: CATSAGTRPSETQYF. In nucleotides, the CDR3 is TGTGCCACCAGCGCCGGGACACGTCCTTCGGAGACCCAGTACTTC. The V gene is TRBV15, the J gene TRBJ2-5; tentatively, D is TRBD1 (6 bases). The V and J ends lost 5 bases and 5 bases respectively, with 18 bases between them. The length of the CDR3 is 15 residues. The germline gives CDR1 LNHNV, CDR2 YYDKDF (reference sequence).

This clone was detected once. The chain combines TRBV5-5 with TRBJ1-2, with TRBD1 identical over 10 bases. The length of the CDR3 is 15 residues. The germline gives CDR1 SGHKS, CDR2 YYEKEE (reference sequence). V gave up 4 bases and J gave up 5 bases; unmatched junction bases: 8. The CDR3 here is CASSIATGGRYGYTF. The CDR3 nucleotides read TGTGCCAGCAGCATCGCGACAGGGGGCCGATATGGCTACACCTTC.

The chain uses TRBV18 and TRBJ1-5, with 7 bases matching TRBD1. The CDR3 has 15 amino acids. Germline CDR1 reads KGHSH; CDR2 reads LQKENI. V lost 5 bases, J lost 1 base, and 5 bases stayed unmatched. This chain's CDR3 is CASSADRDSNQPQHF. Written as DNA, the CDR3 is TGTGCCAGCTCAGCCGACAGGGACAGCAATCAGCCCCAGCATTTT.

In its sample, this clone was seen once. CDR3: CASSEGPFRTPQHF. The DNA for the CDR3 is TGTGCCAGCAGCGAGGGGCCCTTCCGGACGCCCCAGCATTTT. The chain has TRBV9 and TRBJ1-5, with a weak D call TRBD1 (5 bases). CDR3 size: 14 residues. CDR1 SGDLS and CDR2 YYNGEE come from the germline V gene. Trimming took 3 bases from V and 9 from J, leaving 16 bases between them.

The chain combines TRBV19 with TRBJ1-1; 8 positions match TRBD1. Germline V gene lookup returns CDR1 LNHDA and CDR2 SQIVND (reference sequence). Losses at the gene ends were 5 bases for V and 6 bases for J; bases not matched to a gene: 11. The CDR3 covers 15 residues. The CDR3 DNA is TGTGCCAGTAGTCTCAGACAGGGGCATGGCGCTGAAGCTTTCTTT. Translated: CASSLRQGHGAEAFF. The full variable domain, with the rest looked up from reference TRBV19 and TRBJ1-1, is DGGITQSPKYLFRKEGQNVTLSCEQNLNHDAMYWYRQDPGQGLRLIYYSQIVNDFQKGDIAEGYSVSREKKESFPLTVTSAQKNPTAFYLCASSLRQGHGAEAFFGQGTRLTVV.

The chain joins TRBV19 to TRBJ1-6; the match to TRBD1 covers 7 bases. Germline V CDR1 and CDR2: LNHDA, SQIVND (reference sequence). The J segment lost 10 bases and the V segment lost 5 bases, leaving 8 bases of the junction unmatched. CDR3 length equals 14 residues. Here the CDR3 reads CASSADRFGSPLHF. The CDR3 nucleotides are TGTGCCAGTAGTGCGGACAGGTTTGGGTCACCCCTCCACTTT.

The chain combines TRBV5-6 with TRBJ2-2, with a tentative D call TRBD1 (6 bases). V was trimmed by 9 bases and J by 0 bases, leaving 15 bases between them. This CDR3 is built from 15 residues. CDR1 and CDR2 (germline): SGHDT, YYEEEE. The CDR3 here is CATSGTRANTGELFF. In DNA form, the CDR3 reads TGTGCCACCTCGGGGACACGAGCGAACACCGGGGAGCTGTTTTTT.

The V gene is TRBV7-3, the J gene TRBJ2-5; 10 bases agree with TRBD1. The CDR3 runs 16 residues. Germline CDR1 and CDR2: SGHTA and FQGTGA. With 2 bases clipped from V and 3 bases from J, the junction kept 6 bases outside the gene matches. The CDR3, as DNA: TGTGCCAGCAGCTTAGCGCCCGGGACAGGGGAAGAGACCCAGTACTTC. Protein sequence: CASSLAPGTGEETQYF.

The gene calls are TRBV27 and TRBJ1-2, with unresolved D. Germline V gives CDR1 MNHEY, CDR2 SMNVEV (reference sequence). CDR3 size: 14 residues. Trimming shortened V by 0 bases and J by 7 bases, and 12 bases separated the two germline ends. CDR3 residues: CASSLSPGIGGYTF. For the CDR3, the DNA is TGTGCCAGCAGTTTATCTCCGGGGATCGGTGGCTACACCTTC.

This clone was detected once. The genes are TRBV4-2 and TRBJ1-5; D is unresolved. V shed 0 bases and J shed 9 bases, with 12 bases lying between them. Germline CDR1 is LGHNA and CDR2 is YNFKEQ. CDR3 size: 14 residues. CDR3 region: CASSQDEARGPQHF. CDR3 DNA sequence: TGTGCCAGCAGCCAAGATGAAGCCCGAGGGCCCCAGCATTTT.

The chain combines TRBV30 with TRBJ1-1, with TRBD1 as a possible D gene (5 bases). V was shortened by 1 base and J by 4 bases, with 10 bases between the two germline ends. The CDR3 is made up of 13 amino acids. Germline CDR1 reads GTSNPN; CDR2 reads SVGIG (reference sequence). The CDR3 coding sequence is TGTGCCTGGAGTGGGCAGGGTATCACTGAAGCTTTCTTT. Residues: CAWSGQGITEAFF.